The clone carrying this T cell receptor beta chain came up a few times. Its antigen is undetermined. These data belong to a study of CD8+ T cells in alopecia areata. RNA, once extracted, was reverse transcribed into cDNA for use as the sequencing template. The repertoire was sequenced with immunoSEQ multiplex PCR; TCRdb's copy has only in-frame clones and lacks some. The sample includes about 130,000 clones, about 46% seen only once; the top ten take roughly a sixth. Overall study findings and caveats: It was less clear whether patients shared TCRs than it was in mice, possibly because of HLA. Elevated clonality characterized lesional scalp relative to normal scalp, particularly in alopecia totalis/universalis.

Germline-derived CDR1 and CDR2 are SGHDT and YYEEEE. J gave up 0 bases and V 0 bases, and 5 bases lay outside the gene matches. CDR3 size: 18 residues. The chain combines TRBV5-6 with TRBJ2-6; 8 bases agree with TRBD1. Source: CD8+ T cells sorted from blood, taken at week 0. This TCR came from a human donor with alopecia areata. CDR3 residues: CASSLEQGDFSGANVLTF. The CDR3 DNA follows: TGTGCCAGCAGCTTGGAACAGGGGGATTTCTCTGGGGCCAACGTCCTGACTTTC.